This T cell receptor (beta chain) was sequenced during a study of blood T cell repertoires in COVID-19 (dated by TCRdb to about 2020). Notes on the research overall: Collaborator samples came from the United States, Italy and Spain and covered acute and convalescent phases of COVID-19. The repertoires were released in a freely available public database meant as a resource for research on the immune response to SARS-CoV-2. The samples were drawn from the first 160 participants of the ongoing ImmuneRACE study and from 1,254 subjects provided by 6 global collaborators. A de-identified subject ID, COVID-19 status, age in years and sex were almost always included in the sample metadata. Subjects who had been exposed to COVID-19, were actively infected with it, or had recovered from it provided the deeply sampled blood TCRbeta repertoires that made up the dataset. Where available, HLA class I and class II types were taken from metadata supplied by the sample provider and were not determined by assay-based typing. The prospective study material was composed of cDNA or gDNA derived from T cells, B-cell-depleted T cells, or PBMCs. Findings and caveats that apply to the study as a whole: How much clinical and demographic metadata was included differed by source and by participant, and the metadata was provided uncurated.

For this clone: This receptor's antigen is unknown. No base quality values were provided; no much bigger clone lies one nucleotide off.

The immunoSEQ Assay, a bias-controlled multiplex PCR, was used to amplify TCRbeta CDR3 regions from genomic DNA. Per the source publication's procedure: Within the assay, amplification of reference gene primers was used to estimate how many nucleated cells each sample contained. To quantify the absolute abundance of each unique TCRbeta CDR3 rearrangement, sequence reads were collapsed and filtered. For each sample, productive Simpson clonality was calculated by taking the square root of Simpson's diversity index across productive rearrangements. The clones in this table, taken by TCRdb from immuneACCESS, are in-frame only. Not every clone is retained; where verified, under half of the shortfall comes from an unresolved V gene, and the cause of the rest is unknown. V and J calls and clone size are copied from that table; D and trimming were computed from the DNA. For this sample the table gives about 350,000 clones, of which under 95% were detected only once. Roughly 3% of the sample is held by the ten biggest clonotypes.

Another Seattle source contributed samples from volunteer blood donors who had recovered from COVID-19. The collaborating institutions used their own protocols to collect whole blood in K2EDTA tubes. For TCRbeta analysis, collaborator samples were shipped as frozen whole blood, as isolated PBMCs, or as DNA extracted from either sample type. As encoded in the germline V gene, CDR1 is KGHSH while CDR2 is LQKENI. Trimming costs V 6 bases and J 1 base, and their ends lie 21 bases apart. The CDR3, cysteine through phenylalanine, is 17 amino acids long. Only the CDR3 DNA stays, 51 bases, in frame from base 1.

The source is a woman aged 18-35 years who had recovered from COVID-19. The receptor chain draws on TRBV18 and TRBJ1-1; TRBD1 is a possible D gene, resting on 5 matching bases. The source material was peripheral blood. The CDR3 protein sequence reads: CASSPTLRQRPNTEAFF. In nucleotides, the sequence is TGTGCCAGCTCTCCTACCCTAAGACAGCGACCGAACACTGAAGCTTTCTTT.